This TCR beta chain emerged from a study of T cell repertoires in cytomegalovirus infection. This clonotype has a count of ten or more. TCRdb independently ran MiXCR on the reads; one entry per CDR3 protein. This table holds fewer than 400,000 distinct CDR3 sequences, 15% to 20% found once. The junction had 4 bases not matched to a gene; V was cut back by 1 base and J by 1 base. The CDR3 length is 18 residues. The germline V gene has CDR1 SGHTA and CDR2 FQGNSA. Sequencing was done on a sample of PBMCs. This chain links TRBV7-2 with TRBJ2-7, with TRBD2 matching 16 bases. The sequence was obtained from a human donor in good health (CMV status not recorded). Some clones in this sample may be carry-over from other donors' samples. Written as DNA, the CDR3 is TGTGCCAGCAGCTTAGTGGGACTAGCGGGAGGGTGGTCCTACGAGCAGTACTTC. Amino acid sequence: CASSLVGLAGGWSYEQYF.